The clone carrying this T cell receptor beta chain was observed a single time. No antigen is known for it. Samples each yielded at least 6 micrograms of total RNA. The data were obtained in a study of blood T cells in healthy people across ages. Germline-derived CDR1 and CDR2 are MNHNS and SASEGT. The V gene lost 7 bases and the J gene lost 4 bases, with 11 bases spanning the gap. The CDR3 sequence is 13 residues long. Study-wide points: The fall in TCR beta diversity per million T cells was roughly linear with age. Naive T cell percentage strongly correlated with TCR beta diversity.

Using a J-beta primer mix together with a sample-barcoded 5' primer, a second PCR was run for about 6 to 11 cycles. Every sample gave at least 2.5 million paired-end reads containing CDR3. TCRdb processed the 5' RACE reads anew with MiXCR; each CDR3 protein has one entry. This sample has over a million distinct CDR3 sequences, with approximately 42% found just once. The sequencing input was blood. This sequence joins TRBV6-1 and TRBJ1-3; a weak D match, TRBD1 (5 bases). The receptor comes from a woman aged 18-35 years in good health. The CDR3 is CASKGNSGNTIYF. CDR3 nucleotides: TGTGCCAGCAAGGGGAACTCGGGAAACACCATATATTTT.